The 27 T cell receptor beta chains given below trace back to one sample, sequenced in a study of cytomegalovirus exposure and HLA in healthy donors. This PCR relied on a set of 60 Vbeta primers and 13 Jbeta primers. The repertoire was sequenced with immunoSEQ multiplex PCR; TCRdb's copy has only in-frame clones and lacks some. Seen here are about 160,000 clones, approximately 70% observed once, and the top ten hold around 7%. Sequenced material: PBMCs. These receptor sequences come from a man in his forties in good health and CMV-seropositive.

This CDR3 reads CASSMTGGNTEAFF. The DNA for the CDR3 is TGTGCCAGCAGCATGACAGGGGGAAACACTGAAGCTTTCTTT. The chain couples TRBV7-9 to TRBJ1-1; 9 bases map to TRBD1. The trim removed 5 bases at V and 2 bases at J, leaving 3 bases unmatched. Germline V lookup: CDR1 SEHNR, CDR2 FQNEAQ (reference sequence). The CDR3 is made up of 14 amino acids.

This rearrangement joins TRBV9 to TRBJ2-1, with 9 bases identical to TRBD1. This CDR3 is built from 15 residues. The J segment lost 6 bases and the V segment lost 3 bases, leaving 7 bases of the junction unmatched. Germline CDR1 SGDLS, CDR2 YYNGEE. The chain's CDR3 is CASSETGGTTNEQFF. The CDR3 DNA follows: TGTGCCAGCAGCGAGACAGGGGGTACGACCAATGAGCAGTTCTTC.

A note on this clone: One junction end disagrees with the germline gene, perhaps due to a read error. V and J are TRBV9 and TRBJ2-1; the match to TRBD1 covers 8 bases. Germline V gene sequence: CDR1 SGDLS, CDR2 YYNGEE. The length of the CDR3 is 15 residues. Written as DNA, the CDR3 is TGTGCCAGCAGCGTAGGCCAGGGGGGACAGGACTCTAAGGTCTTC. It is translated as CASSVGQGGQDSKVF.

The V gene is TRBV28, the J gene TRBJ2-7, with D possibly matching TRBD2 (7 bases). Germline CDR1 reads MDHEN; CDR2 reads SYDVKM. The V end lost 5 bases, the J end lost 4 bases, and 18 bases lay between the germline ends. The CDR3 is made up of 15 amino acids. The CDR3 coding sequence is TGTGCCAGCAGTCCTCCGTGGGGGGGCTCATACGAGCAGTACTTC. This encodes CASSPPWGGSYEQYF.

This clone was detected once. The J gene is TRBJ1-3, the V gene TRBV4-3, with TRBD1 matching 11 bases. Germline-derived CDR1 and CDR2 are LGHNA and YSLEER. There are 18 residues in the CDR3. J lost 3 bases, V lost 0 bases, and 7 bases had no gene match. The CDR3 sequence is CASSQDPWTGGVGNTIYF. As DNA, the CDR3 is TGCGCCAGCAGCCAAGATCCGTGGACAGGGGGCGTTGGAAACACCATATATTTT.

This chain joins TRBV7-8 and TRBJ2-5; D perhaps matches TRBD1 (6 bases). The germline V and J ends were trimmed by 5 bases and 5 bases, with 18 bases remaining between them. This CDR3 has 15 amino acids. Germline V gene sequence: CDR1 SGHVS, CDR2 FQNEAQ. The chain's CDR3 is CASSPRRGWEETQYF. CDR3 DNA: TGTGCCAGCAGCCCCCGCAGGGGTTGGGAGGAGACCCAGTACTTC.

The rearrangement joins TRBV2 to TRBJ1-5; 9 nucleotides align to TRBD1. V was clipped by 6 bases and J by 3 bases; unmatched bases: 6. This CDR3 has 15 amino acids. CDR1 is SNHLY, CDR2 FYNNEI, per germline. The CDR3 DNA follows: TGTGCCAGCAGCGCGGACAGGGGCGTCAATCAGCCCCAGCATTTT. It encodes CASSADRGVNQPQHF.

The gene calls are TRBV6-5 and TRBJ1-1; 10 nucleotides align to TRBD1. The ends lost 2 bases at V and 6 bases at J; junction bases unmatched: 6. This CDR3 region has 15 residues. Germline V gives CDR1 MNHEY, CDR2 SVGAGI. This chain's CDR3 is CASSYRTGGGSEAFF. The CDR3 DNA reads TGTGCCAGCAGTTACAGGACAGGGGGAGGTTCTGAAGCTTTCTTT.

This clone was observed once. CDR3 nucleotide sequence: TGCGCCAGCAGGGCAGCTGGCGGGGGGGAGACCCAGTACTTC. Its translation: CASRAAGGGETQYF. V and J are TRBV5-1 and TRBJ2-5, with 8 nucleotides matching TRBD2. Germline trimming cut 5 bases from V and 5 bases from J; bases unmatched to any gene: 8. CDR3 length: 14 residues. CDR1 and CDR2 from the germline V gene are SGHRS and YFSETQ.

The chain joins TRBV10-1 to TRBJ2-3, with a tentative D call TRBD2 (6 bases). V gave up 6 bases and J gave up 1 base, with 14 bases separating them. CDR3 length: 15 residues. Germline CDR1 WNHNN, CDR2 SYGVQD (reference sequence). The DNA for the CDR3 is TGCGCCAGCAGGGTTTTTTCGGGGGGCACAGATACGCAGTATTTT. Residues: CASRVFSGGTDTQYF.

This clone was seen only a few times. The chain recombines TRBV18 with TRBJ1-1, with D hard to call. Trimming took off 4 bases at V and 1 base at J, with 7 bases between the two ends. The germline V gene has CDR1 KGHSH and CDR2 LQKENI. The CDR3 is 13 amino acids. DNA of the CDR3: TGTGCCAGCTCACTTAAGCAGAACACTGAAGCTTTCTTT. This encodes CASSLKQNTEAFF.

About this clone itself: This sample includes further DNA sequences coding for the same CDR3. The gene calls are TRBV20-1 and TRBJ1-2, with D maybe TRBD1 (5 bases). Germline V CDR1 and CDR2: DFQATT, SNEGSKA (reference sequence). This CDR3 is 11 amino acids long. V was shortened by 4 bases and J by 4 bases, with 7 bases between the two germline ends. The CDR3 protein is CSATDSYGYTF. CDR3 nucleotide sequence: TGCAGTGCTACTGACAGCTATGGCTACACCTTC.

This clone was observed a single time. V and J are TRBV6-1 and TRBJ2-7, with TRBD1 as a possible D gene (7 bases). The length of the CDR3 is 14 residues. The V and J ends lost 6 bases and 2 bases respectively, with 14 bases between them. Germline-derived CDR1 and CDR2 are MNHNS and SASEGT. CDR3 bases: TGTGCCAGCAGGGGGGGCCAGGGGGCCTACGAGCAGTACTTC. It yields the protein CASRGGQGAYEQYF.

The chain carries TRBV5-8 and TRBJ1-5, with a possible D match to TRBD1 (5 bases). The CDR3 has 16 amino acids. Between the trimmed V and J ends, which lost 3 bases and 0 bases, there was a span of 13 bases. Germline-derived CDR1 and CDR2 are SGHTS and YDEGEE. CDR3 sequence reads: CASSSEPGDSNQPQHF. CDR3 sequence (DNA): TGTGCCAGCAGCTCGGAGCCGGGGGATAGCAATCAGCCCCAGCATTTT.

The chain is built from TRBV2 and TRBJ2-1, with D unclear. From germline, CDR1 is SNHLY and CDR2 FYNNEI. V lost 1 base and J 8 bases, leaving 9 bases between the germline ends. The CDR3 runs 13 residues. In nucleotides, the CDR3 is TGTGCCAGCAGTGAAGGATATCGGGATGAGCAGTTCTTC. It yields the protein CASSEGYRDEQFF.

The gene calls are TRBV30 and TRBJ2-5, with 7 bases aligning to TRBD1. The CDR3 has 18 residues. In germline, CDR1 is GTSNPN, CDR2 SVGIG (reference sequence). V shed 1 base and J 0 bases; nucleotides not matched to a gene: 14. CDR3 in amino acids: CAWSGEGGRTLYQETQYF. For the CDR3, the DNA is TGTGCCTGGAGTGGCGAAGGGGGCCGAACCCTGTACCAAGAGACCCAGTACTTC.

This chain uses TRBV5-1 with TRBJ2-7; 7 bases fit TRBD2. Germline lookup yields CDR1 SGHRS and CDR2 YFSETQ. This CDR3 spans 15 amino acids. V gave up 3 bases and J gave up 5 bases; unmatched junction bases: 11. CDR3 nucleotide sequence: TGCGCCAGCAGCTCCTCGGGAGGCATGGGTCACGAGCAGTACTTC. The encoded protein is CASSSSGGMGHEQYF.

The CDR3 coding sequence is TGTGCCAGCCCACGAGGCCGCAAGGTCTCTGGAAACACCATATATTTT. Translation gives CASPRGRKVSGNTIYF. The chain carries TRBV6-4 and TRBJ1-3; D not resolved. V dropped 8 bases and J dropped 0 bases, with 17 bases sitting between them. Germline CDR1 is MRHNA and CDR2 is SNTAGT. The CDR3 has 16 residues.

The V call is TRBV19, the J call TRBJ1-1; possibly TRBD1 for D (5 bases). Germline V gene lookup returns CDR1 LNHDA and CDR2 SQIVND (reference sequence). CDR3 length equals 17 residues. V dropped 5 bases and J dropped 4 bases, with 23 bases sitting between them. The CDR3 DNA sequence: TGTGCCAGTAGTCCCCGGGCCGGGGGTATTAGGTCCACTGAAGCTTTCTTT. Its protein is CASSPRAGGIRSTEAFF. Variable domain in full (rest from reference TRBV19 and TRBJ1-1): DGGITQSPKYLFRKEGQNVTLSCEQNLNHDAMYWYRQDPGQGLRLIYYSQIVNDFQKGDIAEGYSVSREKKESFPLTVTSAQKNPTAFYLCASSPRAGGIRSTEAFFGQGTRLTVV.

This CDR3 is CASSLGSGIAKNIQYF. The DNA for the CDR3 is TGTGCCAGCAGCTTGGGTTCAGGGATAGCCAAAAACATTCAGTACTTC. The rearrangement uses TRBV5-6 and TRBJ2-4, with D maybe TRBD1 (5 bases). This CDR3 contains 16 residues. The V gene lost 0 bases and the J gene lost 0 bases, with 10 bases spanning the gap. Germline CDR1 and CDR2: SGHDT and YYEEEE.

J is TRBJ2-7 and V is TRBV6-5, with 10 bases matching TRBD1. The trim removed 6 bases at V and 7 bases at J, leaving 9 bases unmatched. The CDR3 totals 14 residues. Germline V lookup: CDR1 MNHEY, CDR2 SVGAGI. The CDR3 spells CASSPGTGAGEQYF. In DNA form, the CDR3 reads TGTGCCAGCAGCCCCGGGACAGGGGCTGGGGAGCAGTACTTC.

The chain joins TRBV27 to TRBJ2-3; 16 bases map to TRBD2. The CDR3 contains 15 residues. Germline CDR1 MNHEY, CDR2 SMNVEV (reference sequence). V lost 5 bases to trimming and J lost 7 bases; unmatched junction nucleotides: 3. DNA of the CDR3: TGTGCCAGCAGTCTGGGACTAGCGGGGGGGAATACGCAGTATTTT. This gives the protein CASSLGLAGGNTQYF.

The gene calls are TRBV25-1 and TRBJ2-1, with 15 bases identical to TRBD2. Trimming took 8 bases from V and 5 from J; bases not matched to a gene: 1. CDR1 MGHDK and CDR2 SYGVNS come from the germline V gene. The CDR3 runs 14 residues. The CDR3 reads CASRTSGGDNEQFF. CDR3 nucleotide sequence: TGTGCCAGCCGGACTAGCGGGGGGGACAATGAGCAGTTCTTC.

V and J are TRBV2 and TRBJ1-1; D remains ambiguous. The V and J ends lost 7 bases and 5 bases respectively, with 11 bases between them. This CDR3 contains 12 residues. Germline V gives CDR1 SNHLY, CDR2 FYNNEI. The CDR3 spells CASIWQQTEAFF. The CDR3 DNA reads as TGTGCCAGCATTTGGCAACAAACTGAAGCTTTCTTT. The whole variable domain, filled in from reference TRBV2 and TRBJ1-1, reads EPEVTQTPSHQVTQMGQEVILRCVPISNHLYFYWYRQILGQKVEFLVSFYNNEISEKSEIFDDQFSVERPDGSNFTLKIRSTKLEDSAMYFCASIWQQTEAFFGQGTRLTVV.

The chain links TRBV19 to TRBJ2-5, with TRBD1 as a possible D gene (6 bases). V was pared by 5 bases and J by 5 bases, with 12 bases between. Germline CDR1 and CDR2: LNHDA and SQIVND (reference sequence). This CDR3 has 13 residues. The DNA for the CDR3 is TGTGCCAGTAGTGCAGGGGCCGGGGAGACCCAGTACTTC. This encodes CASSAGAGETQYF.

V is TRBV4-1 and J is TRBJ1-1, with 7 nucleotides matching TRBD1. The CDR3 is 13 amino acids. Germline CDR1 is MGHRA and CDR2 is YSYEKL. V was pared by 11 bases and J by 3 bases, with 9 bases of the junction left unmatched. CDR3 coding DNA: TGCGCCGCCACCCGGCAGGGGGACACTGAAGCTTTCTTT. The encoded protein is CAATRQGDTEAFF.

A note on this clone: This same CDR3 is encoded by further DNA sequences in the sample. The chain employs TRBV15 and TRBJ2-7; 7 bases match TRBD1. The CDR3 has 13 residues. Trimming at V came to 5 bases and at J to 9 bases, leaving 10 bases not matched to a gene. The germline gives CDR1 LNHNV, CDR2 YYDKDF (reference sequence). The CDR3, as DNA: TGTGCCACCAGCCGACAGGGCCTTGGTGCGCAGTACTTC. Translating it yields CATSRQGLGAQYF.